A single sample is the source of the 8 T cell receptor beta chains below, sequenced in a study of blood T cell repertoires in COVID-19. Sequenced by immunoSEQ multiplex PCR; TCRdb stores in-frame clones only, minus some. Of roughly 24,000 clones listed, approximately 77% are singletons. Source material: peripheral blood. These TCRs come from a human donor in a cohort sampled during active COVID-19.

This clone has only one observation. This chain links TRBV6-5 with TRBJ2-7; weak D call: TRBD1 (6 bases). The germline V gene has CDR1 MNHEY and CDR2 SVGAGI. The CDR3 has 15 amino acids. V was clipped by 7 bases and J by 7 bases, with 23 bases between them. CDR3 protein: CASISRTDPFLEQYF. In DNA form, the CDR3 reads TGTGCCAGCATCTCAAGGACAGACCCCTTCTTGGAGCAGTACTTC.

The chain recombines TRBV2 with TRBJ1-4; TRBD1 aligns across 7 bases. V dropped 6 bases and J dropped 5; count of bases not matched to a gene: 6. Germline CDR1 is SNHLY and CDR2 is FYNNEI. The CDR3 loop spans 14 amino acids. Written as DNA, the CDR3 is TGTGCCAGCAGATCGGGACAGTGGAATGAAAAACTGTTTTTT. Encoded protein: CASRSGQWNEKLFF.

V gene TRBV27 combines with J gene TRBJ1-5, with 8 bases fitting TRBD1. Germline values: CDR1 MNHEY, CDR2 SMNVEV (reference sequence). Losses at the gene ends were 7 bases for V and 5 bases for J; bases not matched to a gene: 10. The CDR3 totals 15 residues. This CDR3 reads CASKGLGTGDQPQHF. The DNA of the CDR3 is TGTGCCAGCAAAGGTCTCGGGACAGGAGATCAGCCCCAGCATTTT.

The chain recombines TRBV24-1 with TRBJ2-3, with 13 bases that match TRBD2. The CDR3 consists of 17 residues. V dropped 4 bases and J dropped 6; count of bases not matched to a gene: 9. Germline loops: CDR1 KGHDR, CDR2 SFDVKD. The CDR3 nucleotides read TGTGCCACCAGTGACCGAGGACTAGCGGGAGACTCGGATACGCAGTATTTT. Translated: CATSDRGLAGDSDTQYF.

The gene calls are TRBV4-2 and TRBJ2-5; the match to TRBD1 covers 9 bases. The V and J ends lost 3 bases and 1 base, in that order; junction bases with no gene match: 3. The length of the CDR3 is 15 residues. The germline gives CDR1 LGHNA, CDR2 YNFKEQ. The CDR3 reads CASSQTGQGQETQYF. The CDR3 DNA reads as TGTGCCAGCAGCCAGACGGGACAGGGCCAAGAGACCCAGTACTTC.

V gene TRBV2 combines with J gene TRBJ2-5; 11 nucleotides match TRBD2. Germline-derived CDR1 and CDR2 are SNHLY and FYNNEI. CDR3 length: 14 residues. J was trimmed by 5 bases and V by 5 bases; bases with no gene match: 4. CDR3 amino acids: CASSQLAGVETQYF. Here the CDR3 DNA reads TGTGCCAGCAGTCAACTAGCGGGAGTGGAGACCCAGTACTTC.

V gene TRBV11-3 combines with J gene TRBJ2-5; weak D call: TRBD2 (5 bases). Between the trimmed V and J ends, which lost 5 bases and 0 bases, there was a span of 10 bases. From germline, CDR1 is SGHNT and CDR2 YENEEA. This CDR3 is 14 amino acids long. This CDR3 is CASSRGSYQETQYF. As DNA, the CDR3 is TGTGCCAGCAGCCGGGGATCGTACCAAGAGACCCAGTACTTC.

V usage is TRBV11-2 and J usage is TRBJ2-1; TRBD2 agrees at 7 bases. V trimming: 5 bases; J trimming: 4 bases; junction bases outside the gene matches: 8. The V gene's germline CDR1 is SGHAT and CDR2 FQNNGV. This CDR3 comprises 15 residues. The CDR3 protein is CASSLSGTTYNEQFF. The CDR3, as DNA: TGTGCCAGCAGCCTAAGCGGGACTACTTACAATGAGCAGTTCTTC.